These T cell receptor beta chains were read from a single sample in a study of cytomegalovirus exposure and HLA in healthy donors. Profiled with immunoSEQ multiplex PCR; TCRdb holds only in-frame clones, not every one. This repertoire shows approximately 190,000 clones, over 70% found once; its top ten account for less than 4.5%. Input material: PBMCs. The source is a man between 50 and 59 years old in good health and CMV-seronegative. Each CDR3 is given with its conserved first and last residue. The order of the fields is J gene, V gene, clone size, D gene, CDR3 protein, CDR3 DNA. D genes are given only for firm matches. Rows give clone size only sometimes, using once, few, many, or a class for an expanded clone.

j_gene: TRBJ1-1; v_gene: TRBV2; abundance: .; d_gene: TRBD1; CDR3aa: CASRGQGWTEAFF; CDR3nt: TGTGCCAGCAGAGGACAGGGTTGGACTGAAGCTTTCTTT
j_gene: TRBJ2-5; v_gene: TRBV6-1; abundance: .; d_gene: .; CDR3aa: CASVRVETQYF; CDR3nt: TGTGCCAGCGTGAGGGTAGAGACCCAGTACTTC
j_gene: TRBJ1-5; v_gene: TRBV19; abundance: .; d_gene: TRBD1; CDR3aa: CASSIRTGDQPQHF; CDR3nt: TGTGCCAGTAGTATAAGGACAGGGGATCAGCCCCAGCATTTT
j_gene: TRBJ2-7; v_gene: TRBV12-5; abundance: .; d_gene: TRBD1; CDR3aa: CASGQTGLPYEQYF; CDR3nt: TGTGCTAGTGGTCAGACAGGGTTGCCCTACGAGCAGTACTTC
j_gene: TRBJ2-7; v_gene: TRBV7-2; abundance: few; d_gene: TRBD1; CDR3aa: CASSSDRVVTYEQYF; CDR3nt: TGTGCCAGCAGTTCGGACAGGGTAGTCACCTACGAGCAGTACTTC
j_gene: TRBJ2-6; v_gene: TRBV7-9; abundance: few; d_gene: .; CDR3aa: CSILYGANVLTF; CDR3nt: TGTTCCATACTATACGGGGCCAACGTCCTGACTTTC
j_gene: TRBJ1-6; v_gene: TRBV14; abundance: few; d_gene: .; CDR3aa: CASSQESGQRNSPLHF; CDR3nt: TGTGCCAGCAGCCAAGAATCCGGACAGCGTAATTCACCCCTCCACTTT
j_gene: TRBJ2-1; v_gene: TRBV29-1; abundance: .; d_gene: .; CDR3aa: CSVARLTSDNEQFF; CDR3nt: TGCAGCGTTGCCCGTTTGACATCCGACAATGAGCAGTTCTTC
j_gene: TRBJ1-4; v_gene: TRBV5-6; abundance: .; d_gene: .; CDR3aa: CASSFGIALEKLFF; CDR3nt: TGTGCCAGCAGCTTCGGGATTGCTCTTGAAAAACTGTTTTTT
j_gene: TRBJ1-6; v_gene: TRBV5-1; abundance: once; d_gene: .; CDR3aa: CASSFDRLGNSPLHF; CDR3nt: TGCGCCAGCAGCTTCGACAGGTTGGGCAATTCACCCCTCCACTTT
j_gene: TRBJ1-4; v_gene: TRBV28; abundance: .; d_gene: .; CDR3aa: CASRVWRGSANEKLFF; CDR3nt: .
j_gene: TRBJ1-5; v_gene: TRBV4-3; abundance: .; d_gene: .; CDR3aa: CASSQETGNQPQHF; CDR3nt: TGCGCCAGCAGCCAAGAAACCGGGAATCAGCCCCAGCATTTT
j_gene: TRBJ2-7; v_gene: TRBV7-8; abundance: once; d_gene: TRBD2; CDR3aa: CASSFLAGGSEQYF; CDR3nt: TGTGCCAGCAGCTTTCTAGCGGGGGGTAGCGAGCAGTACTTC
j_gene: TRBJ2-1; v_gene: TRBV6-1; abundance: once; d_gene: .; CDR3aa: CASAQSGANYNEQFF; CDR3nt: TGTGCCAGCGCACAGTCCGGTGCGAACTACAATGAGCAGTTCTTC
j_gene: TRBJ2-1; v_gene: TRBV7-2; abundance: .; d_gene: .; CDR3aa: CASSLSFHEQFF; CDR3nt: TGTGCCAGCAGCCTATCTTTTCACGAGCAGTTCTTC
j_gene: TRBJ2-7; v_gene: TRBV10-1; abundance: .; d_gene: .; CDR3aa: CAILRDSKPLYEQYF; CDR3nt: TGCGCCATCCTCCGGGACTCTAAACCTCTCTACGAGCAGTACTTC
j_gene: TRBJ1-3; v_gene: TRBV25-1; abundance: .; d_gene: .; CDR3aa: CASSEWGRAGSRDTIYF; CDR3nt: TGTGCCAGCAGTGAATGGGGTAGGGCGGGGAGTCGCGACACCATATATTTT
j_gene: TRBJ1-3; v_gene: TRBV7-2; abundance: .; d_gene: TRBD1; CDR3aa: CASSLGTGIGNTIYF; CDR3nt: TGTGCCAGCAGCTTAGGGACAGGGATTGGAAACACCATATATTTT
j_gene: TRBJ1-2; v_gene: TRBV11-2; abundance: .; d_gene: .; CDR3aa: CASSLGTGKKVGGYTF; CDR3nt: TGTGCCAGCAGCTTAGGCACAGGGAAGAAGGTGGGTGGCTACACCTTC
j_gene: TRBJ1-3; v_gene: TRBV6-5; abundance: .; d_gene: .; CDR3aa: CASRMTDHSGNTIYF; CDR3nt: TGTGCCAGCAGAATGACAGACCACTCTGGAAACACCATATATTTT
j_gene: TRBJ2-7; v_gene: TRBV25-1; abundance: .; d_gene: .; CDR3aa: CASSEYDKSYEQYF; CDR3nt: TGTGCCAGCAGTGAATACGACAAATCCTACGAGCAGTACTTC
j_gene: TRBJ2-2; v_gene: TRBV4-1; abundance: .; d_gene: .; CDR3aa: CASSQDTKLAGGGELFF; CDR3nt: TGCGCCAGCAGCCAAGATACAAAGCTAGCTGGAGGCGGGGAGCTGTTTTTT
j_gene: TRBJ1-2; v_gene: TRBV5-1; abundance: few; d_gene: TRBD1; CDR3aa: CASSLGTGPLGAGYTF; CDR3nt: TGCGCCAGCAGCTTAGGGACAGGGCCACTCGGGGCTGGCTACACCTTC
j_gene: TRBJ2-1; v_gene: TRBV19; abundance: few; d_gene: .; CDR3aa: CASKHRPSFNEQFF; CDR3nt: TGTGCCAGTAAACACAGACCGTCGTTCAATGAGCAGTTCTTC
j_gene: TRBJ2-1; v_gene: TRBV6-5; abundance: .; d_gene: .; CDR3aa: CASSTRGEQFF; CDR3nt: TGTGCCAGCAGTACAAGAGGGGAGCAGTTCTTC
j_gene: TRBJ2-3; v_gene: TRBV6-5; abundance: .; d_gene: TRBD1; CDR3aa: CASSFDRGPDTQYF; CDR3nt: TGTGCCAGCAGCTTTGACAGGGGCCCAGATACGCAGTATTTT
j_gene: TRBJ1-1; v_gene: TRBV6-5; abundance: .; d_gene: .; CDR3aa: CASRLRDTEAFF; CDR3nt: TGTGCCAGCAGACTACGGGACACTGAAGCTTTCTTT